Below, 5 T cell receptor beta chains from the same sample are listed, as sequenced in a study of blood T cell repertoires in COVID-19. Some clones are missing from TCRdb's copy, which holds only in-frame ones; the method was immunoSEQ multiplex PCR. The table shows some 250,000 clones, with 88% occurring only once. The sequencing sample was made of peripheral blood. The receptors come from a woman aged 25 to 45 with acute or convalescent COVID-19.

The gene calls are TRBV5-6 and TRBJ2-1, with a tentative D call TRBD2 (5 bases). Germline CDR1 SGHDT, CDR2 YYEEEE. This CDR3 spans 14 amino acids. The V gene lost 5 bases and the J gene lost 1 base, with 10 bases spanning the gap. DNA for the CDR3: TGTGCCAGCAGACCCCCGGGATCCTACAATGAGCAGTTCTTC. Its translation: CASRPPGSYNEQFF. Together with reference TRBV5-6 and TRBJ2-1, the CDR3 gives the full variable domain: DAGVTQSPTHLIKTRGQQVTLRCSPKSGHDTVSWYQQALGQGPQFIFQYYEEEERQRGNFPDRFSGHQFPNYSSELNVNALLLGDSALYLCASRPPGSYNEQFFGPGTRLTVL.

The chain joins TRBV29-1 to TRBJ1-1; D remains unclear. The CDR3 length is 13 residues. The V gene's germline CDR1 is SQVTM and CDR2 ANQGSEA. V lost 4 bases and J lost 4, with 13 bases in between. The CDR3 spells CSVVRRLSTEAFF. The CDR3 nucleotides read TGCAGCGTTGTACGTCGGTTATCCACTGAAGCTTTCTTT.

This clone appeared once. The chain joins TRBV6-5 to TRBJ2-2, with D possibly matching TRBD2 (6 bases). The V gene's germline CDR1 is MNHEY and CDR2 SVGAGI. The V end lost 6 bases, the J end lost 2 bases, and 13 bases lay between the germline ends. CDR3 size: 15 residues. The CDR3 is CASSMGLGNTGELFF. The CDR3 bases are TGTGCCAGCAGCATGGGACTTGGCAACACCGGGGAGCTGTTTTTT.

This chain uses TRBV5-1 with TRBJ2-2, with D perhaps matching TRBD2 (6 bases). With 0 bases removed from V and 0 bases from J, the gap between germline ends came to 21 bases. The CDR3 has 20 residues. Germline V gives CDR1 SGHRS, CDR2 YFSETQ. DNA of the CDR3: TGCGCCAGCAGCTTGGCCGAGAGAATAGGACTACCCGCGAACACCGGGGAGCTGTTTTTT. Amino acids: CASSLAERIGLPANTGELFF.

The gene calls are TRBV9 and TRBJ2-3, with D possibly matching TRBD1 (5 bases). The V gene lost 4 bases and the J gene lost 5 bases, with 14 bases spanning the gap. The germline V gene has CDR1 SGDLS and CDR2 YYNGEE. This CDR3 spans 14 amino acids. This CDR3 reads CASSSSGFGDTQYF. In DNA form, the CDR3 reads TGTGCCAGCAGCTCGTCAGGGTTCGGAGATACGCAGTATTTT.